The next 25 T cell receptor beta chains were all read from a single sample in a study of cytomegalovirus exposure and HLA in healthy donors. PCR was performed using 60 Vbeta and 13 Jbeta primers. Sequencing used immunoSEQ multiplex PCR; TCRdb keeps in-frame clones, though not all of them. The sample table sets out 200,000 or so clones. The material sequenced was PBMCs. The source of these receptors is a girl under 10 years old in good health and CMV-seropositive.

With respect to this clone: Other DNA sequences in this sample translate to the same CDR3. The rearrangement joins TRBV29-1 to TRBJ1-2; D may be TRBD1 (6 bases). This CDR3 contains 14 residues. Germline V CDR1 and CDR2: SQVTM, ANQGSEA. Deletions cut 6 bases from V and 3 bases from J, with 17 bases between. CDR3 residues: CSVPQGKRDYGYTF. CDR3 DNA sequence: TGCAGCGTACCACAGGGAAAGAGGGACTATGGCTACACCTTC.

The chain employs TRBV11-2 and TRBJ1-1, with D uncertain. Germline V gives CDR1 SGHAT, CDR2 FQNNGV. Trimming removed 1 base from V and 3 bases from J, with 9 bases in between. The CDR3 spans 14 residues. CDR3: CASSLVGGYTEAFF. The CDR3 nucleotides are TGTGCCAGCAGCTTAGTGGGAGGTTACACTGAAGCTTTCTTT.

V usage is TRBV7-2 and J usage is TRBJ2-2, with a weak D call TRBD2 (5 bases). Trimming stripped 3 bases from V and 5 bases from J, with 10 bases between. The CDR3 consists of 14 residues. Looked up from germline, CDR1 is SGHTA and CDR2 is FQGNSA. The DNA of the CDR3 is TGTGCCAGCAGCTTGCAGCGGCGAACCGGGGAGCTGTTTTTT. Protein: CASSLQRRTGELFF.

CDR3 residues: CASSLAGRATEQFF. The DNA for the CDR3 is TGTGCCAGCAGCTTAGCAGGGCGGGCGACGGAGCAGTTCTTC. The chain links TRBV7-2 to TRBJ2-1; possibly TRBD2 for D (5 bases). The CDR3 is 14 amino acids. Germline V lookup: CDR1 SGHTA, CDR2 FQGNSA. V was trimmed by 0 bases and J by 10 bases, leaving 13 bases between them. Based on the CDR3 plus reference TRBV7-2 and TRBJ2-1, the full variable domain is GAGVSQSPSNKVTEKGKDVELRCDPISGHTALYWYRQSLGQGLEFLIYFQGNSAPDKSGLPSDRFSAERTGGSVSTLTIQRTQQEDSAVYLCASSLAGRATEQFFGPGTRLTVL.

V is TRBV5-1 and J is TRBJ1-1, with 8 bases aligning to TRBD1. Trimming at V came to 2 bases and at J to 3 bases, leaving 3 bases not matched to a gene. CDR1 and CDR2 (germline): SGHRS, YFSETQ. The CDR3 totals 14 residues. The CDR3: CASSFTGGDTEAFF. The CDR3, as DNA: TGCGCCAGCAGCTTTACAGGGGGTGACACTGAAGCTTTCTTT. The whole variable domain, remainder taken from reference TRBV5-1 and TRBJ1-1, is KAGVTQTPRYLIKTRGQQVTLSCSPISGHRSVSWYQQTPGQGLQFLFEYFSETQRNKGNFPGRFSGRQFSNSRSEMNVSTLELGDSALYLCASSFTGGDTEAFFGQGTRLTVV.

The chain combines TRBV6-6 with TRBJ1-5, with a weak D call TRBD1 (5 bases). CDR3 size: 16 residues. V lost 2 bases to trimming and J lost 0 bases, with 11 bases between them. Germline values: CDR1 MNHNY, CDR2 SVGAGI (reference sequence). This chain's CDR3 is CASSYGAGDSNQPQHF. The CDR3 coding sequence is TGTGCCAGCAGTTACGGGGCGGGGGATAGCAATCAGCCCCAGCATTTT.

V and J are TRBV7-9 and TRBJ2-1, with 9 positions matching TRBD1. From germline, CDR1 is SEHNR and CDR2 FQNEAQ (reference sequence). J lost 4 bases, V lost 5 bases, and 6 bases had no gene match. This CDR3 region has 15 residues. CDR3 nucleotides: TGTGCCAGCAGCCTCGACAGGGGGAATTACAATGAGCAGTTCTTC. Amino acids: CASSLDRGNYNEQFF.

The chain has TRBV6-1 and TRBJ2-4; a possible D gene is TRBD1 (5 bases). The CDR3 length is 12 residues. Germline values: CDR1 MNHNS, CDR2 SASEGT. The V end lost 4 bases, the J end lost 14 bases, and 15 bases lay between the germline ends. For the CDR3, the DNA is TGTGCCAGCAGTGGACAGTATCTGGATGAGTACTTC. It is translated as CASSGQYLDEYF.

This CDR3 reads CASSESGTSGRNEQFF. The DNA for the CDR3 is TGTGCCAGCAGTGAATCGGGGACTAGCGGGAGGAATGAGCAGTTCTTC. The chain uses TRBV6-1 and TRBJ2-1; 15 nucleotides match TRBD2. The CDR3 is 16 residues long. CDR1 MNHNS and CDR2 SASEGT come from the germline V gene. The junction had 3 bases not matched to a gene; V was cut back by 2 bases and J by 7 bases.

V is TRBV28 and J is TRBJ2-7; D is possibly TRBD2 (6 bases). The germline V and J ends were trimmed by 6 bases and 3 bases, with 12 bases remaining between them. The CDR3 runs to 13 residues. Germline values: CDR1 MDHEN, CDR2 SYDVKM. The CDR3 here is CASSGLTSYEQYF. The CDR3 DNA sequence: TGTGCCAGCAGCGGCCTGACTAGCTACGAGCAGTACTTC.

The chain employs TRBV7-2 and TRBJ2-7, with a tentative D call TRBD1 (6 bases). V lost 3 bases, J lost 8 bases, and 14 bases lay in between. The V gene's germline CDR1 is SGHTA and CDR2 FQGNSA. This CDR3 is built from 13 residues. CDR3 coding DNA: TGTGCCAGCAGCTTTAGGTCCCAGGGGAAGCAGTACTTC. Encoded protein: CASSFRSQGKQYF.

The gene calls are TRBV27 and TRBJ2-1; 13 nucleotides match TRBD2. V lost 5 bases and J lost 0; bases outside the gene matches: 7. There are 18 residues in the CDR3. The germline gives CDR1 MNHEY, CDR2 SMNVEV (reference sequence). For the CDR3, the DNA is TGTGCCAGCAGTACTCGACTAGCGGGAGGAAACTCCTACAATGAGCAGTTCTTC. Translation gives CASSTRLAGGNSYNEQFF.

This chain connects TRBV9 to TRBJ1-2; D perhaps matches TRBD1 (6 bases). The V end lost 4 bases, the J end lost 8 bases, and 21 bases lay between the germline ends. The CDR3 spans 15 residues. The germline CDR1 and CDR2 sequences are SGDLS and YYNGEE. The CDR3 coding sequence is TGTGCCAGCAGCACCCACAGGGTGGGCTTGGGAGGCTACACCTTC. Translating gives CASSTHRVGLGGYTF. The full variable domain, in which reference TRBV9 and TRBJ1-2 provide the parts outside the CDR3, is DSGVTQTPKHLITATGQRVTLRCSPRSGDLSVYWYQQSLDQGLQFLIQYYNGEERAKGNILERFSAQQFPDLHSELNLSSLELGDSALYFCASSTHRVGLGGYTFGSGTRLTVV.

The chain is built from TRBV5-4 and TRBJ2-7; D is perhaps TRBD2 (6 bases). V lost 4 bases and J lost 5, with 16 bases in between. Looked up from germline, CDR1 is SGHNT and CDR2 is YYREEE (reference sequence). The length of the CDR3 is 14 residues. CDR3 sequence reads: CASSPAPGADEQYF. CDR3 nucleotides: TGTGCCAGCAGCCCCGCTCCGGGAGCTGACGAGCAGTACTTC.

The chain recombines TRBV7-9 with TRBJ2-2; D ambiguous. Germline V gene lookup returns CDR1 SEHNR and CDR2 FQNEAQ (reference sequence). The ends were cut back, 5 bases at V and 7 bases at J, with 5 bases in the middle. This CDR3 region has 11 residues. The CDR3 loop is CASSHSGELFF. CDR3 coding DNA: TGTGCCAGCAGCCACAGCGGGGAGCTGTTTTTT.

Concerning this clone itself: This likely comes from a read error, as the CDR3 has no conserved phenylalanine or tryptophan at its end. The V gene is TRBV28, the J gene TRBJ1-5; D call uncertain. V gave up 2 bases and J gave up 5 bases, with 16 bases separating them. This CDR3 has 16 residues. The V gene's germline CDR1 is MDHEN and CDR2 SYDVKM. The chain's CDR3 is CASSLGPGWRDQPQHL. The CDR3, as DNA: TGTGCCAGCAGTTTAGGCCCCGGCTGGAGGGATCAGCCCCAGCATCTT.

This chain joins TRBV28 and TRBJ2-3, with D tentatively TRBD1 (5 bases). The CDR3 spans 14 residues. CDR1 is MDHEN, CDR2 SYDVKM, per germline. V lost 4 bases and J 4 bases, leaving 12 bases between the germline ends. CDR3 sequence reads: CASSSPDIADTQYF. CDR3 bases: TGTGCCAGCAGTTCGCCGGACATAGCAGATACGCAGTATTTT.

J is TRBJ2-3 and V is TRBV14, with D tentatively TRBD2 (6 bases). The CDR3 extends over 17 amino acids. The V gene lost 5 bases and the J gene lost 6 bases, with 24 bases spanning the gap. Germline assignment: CDR1 SGHDN and CDR2 FVKESK. The CDR3 loop is CASSALGAGFGYDTQYF. The CDR3 DNA follows: TGTGCCAGCAGCGCCCTCGGGGCGGGATTTGGATACGATACGCAGTATTTT. Full variable domain (remainder filled in from reference TRBV14 and TRBJ2-3): EAGVTQFPSHSVIEKGQTVTLRCDPISGHDNLYWYRRVMGKEIKFLLHFVKESKQDESGMPNNRFLAERTGGTYSTLKVQPAELEDSGVYFCASSALGAGFGYDTQYFGPGTRLTVL.

The gene calls are TRBV19 and TRBJ2-1, with 9 bases lining up with TRBD2. The CDR3 spans 16 residues. Germline lookup yields CDR1 LNHDA and CDR2 SQIVND (reference sequence). J lost 5 bases, V lost 3 bases, and 8 bases had no gene match. The CDR3 is CASSMIAGAIHNEQFF. The CDR3 region has the DNA TGTGCCAGTAGTATGATAGCGGGAGCAATCCACAATGAGCAGTTCTTC.

J is TRBJ2-1 and V is TRBV5-4; 11 bases are a match to TRBD2. Trimming took 0 bases from V and 7 from J; bases not matched to a gene: 6. Germline V lookup: CDR1 SGHNT, CDR2 YYREEE (reference sequence). This CDR3 is built from 16 residues. The CDR3 protein is CASSLVWSSGRNEQFF. CDR3 nucleotide sequence: TGTGCCAGCAGCTTGGTGTGGTCTAGCGGGAGGAATGAGCAGTTCTTC.

CDR3 sequence: CSVWDRGGSGANVLTF. The CDR3 region has the DNA TGCAGCGTTTGGGACAGGGGTGGCTCTGGGGCCAACGTCCTGACTTTC. This chain joins TRBV29-1 and TRBJ2-6, with 10 bases matching TRBD1. Per germline, CDR1 SQVTM and CDR2 ANQGSEA. Trimming cost V 5 bases and J 0 bases; bases outside gene matches: 4. The CDR3 covers 16 residues.

The V and J genes are TRBV2 and TRBJ2-3, with 11 bases lining up with TRBD1. J gave up 5 bases and V 2 bases, and 3 bases lay outside the gene matches. Germline V gene data show CDR1 as SNHLY and CDR2 as FYNNEI. CDR3 length equals 15 residues. Written as DNA, the CDR3 is TGTGCCAGCAGTGAATGGACAGGGGGCAAAGATACGCAGTATTTT. It codes for CASSEWTGGKDTQYF. The full variable domain, rest sourced from reference TRBV2 and TRBJ2-3, is EPEVTQTPSHQVTQMGQEVILRCVPISNHLYFYWYRQILGQKVEFLVSFYNNEISEKSEIFDDQFSVERPDGSNFTLKIRSTKLEDSAMYFCASSEWTGGKDTQYFGPGTRLTVL.

The genes are TRBV6-1 and TRBJ1-4, with D perhaps TRBD1 (5 bases). Deletions cut 7 bases from V and 2 bases from J, with 8 bases between. CDR1 and CDR2 (germline): MNHNS, SASEGT. CDR3 length: 13 amino acids. This chain's CDR3 is CASNPGTNEKLFF. The CDR3 DNA follows: TGTGCCAGCAATCCAGGGACTAATGAAAAACTGTTTTTT.

The rearrangement links TRBV28 to TRBJ1-4, with 7 nucleotides matching TRBD1. The CDR3 sequence is 15 residues long. The ends lost 1 base at V and 5 bases at J; junction bases unmatched: 4. Per germline, CDR1 MDHEN and CDR2 SYDVKM. The DNA of the CDR3 is TGTGCCAGCAGTTTATTTGCAGGGGGAAATGAAAAACTGTTTTTT. This translates into CASSLFAGGNEKLFF. Full variable domain (rest looked up from reference TRBV28 and TRBJ1-4): DVKVTQSSRYLVKRTGEKVFLECVQDMDHENMFWYRQDPGLGLRLIYFSYDVKMKEKGDIPEGYSVSREKKERFSLILESASTNQTSMYLCASSLFAGGNEKLFFGSGTQLSVL.

The chain joins TRBV5-4 to TRBJ1-6, with TRBD1 matching 9 bases. The germline V gene encodes CDR1 SGHNT and CDR2 YYREEE (reference sequence). This CDR3 comprises 15 residues. V trimming: 0 bases; J trimming: 10 bases; junction bases outside the gene matches: 5. The CDR3 nucleotides read TGTGCCAGCAGCTTGGATGGGACAGGGCAATCACCCCTCCACTTT. Translating it yields CASSLDGTGQSPLHF. The whole variable domain, remainder taken from reference TRBV5-4 and TRBJ1-6, is ETGVTQSPTHLIKTRGQQVTLRCSSQSGHNTVSWYQQALGQGPQFIFQYYREEENGRGNFPPRFSGLQFPNYSSELNVNALELDDSALYLCASSLDGTGQSPLHFGNGTRLTVT.